This entry features one T cell receptor (beta chain) sequence. Its target is unknown. These data are taken from a study of identical twins. Notes on the study in general: The study reached conclusions through statistical analysis that was cross-sectional, not following the same donors.

TCRdb fed the 5' RACE reads into MiXCR, producing one record per CDR3 protein. This table has 750,000 to 950,000 distinct CDR3 sequences, 10% to 15% appearing once. This CDR3 has 11 amino acids. CDR1 and CDR2 (germline): DFQATT, SNEGSKA (reference sequence). Between the trimmed V and J ends, which lost 5 bases and 7 bases, there was a span of 12 bases. No donor was unhealthy or non-Caucasian. These sequences were also reported in another study, on yellow fever vaccine responses in identical twins. In that study: Twins' T cell vaccine responses reportedly looked partly convergent, partly personalized.

The TCR was taken from a woman under 30 in good health. Material: PBMCs. V and J are TRBV20-1 and TRBJ2-7; D possibly corresponds to TRBD2 (6 bases). The CDR3 sequence is CSAPRAGEQYV. The CDR3 DNA reads TGCAGTGCTCCCAGGGCGGGGGAGCAGTACGTC.